The clone carrying this TCR beta chain was recorded many times. Amplification of TCR beta CDR3 regions was performed using RNA transcripts as template. Researchers ran a first-round RT-PCR on the TCR CDR3 using the HTBI primer set. A single record per CDR3 protein comes from TCRdb applying MiXCR to the multiplex PCR reads. The table has fewer than 900,000 distinct CDR3 sequences, 16% seen once. The data originate from a study of T cells in Graves' hyperthyroidism and ophthalmopathy. CDR1 and CDR2 (germline): SGHAT, FQDESV (reference sequence). CDR3 length: 15 residues. The V and J ends lost 5 bases and 6 bases, in that order; junction bases with no gene match: 6.

This rearrangement joins TRBV11-1 to TRBJ2-3; 12 bases align to TRBD2. The clonotype was recovered from a man younger than 30 with Graves' hyperthyroidism. Material: blood. The CDR3 loop is CASSRGLAGSDTQYF. In nucleotides, the CDR3 is TGTGCCAGCAGCCGGGGACTAGCGGGTTCTGATACGCAGTATTTT.